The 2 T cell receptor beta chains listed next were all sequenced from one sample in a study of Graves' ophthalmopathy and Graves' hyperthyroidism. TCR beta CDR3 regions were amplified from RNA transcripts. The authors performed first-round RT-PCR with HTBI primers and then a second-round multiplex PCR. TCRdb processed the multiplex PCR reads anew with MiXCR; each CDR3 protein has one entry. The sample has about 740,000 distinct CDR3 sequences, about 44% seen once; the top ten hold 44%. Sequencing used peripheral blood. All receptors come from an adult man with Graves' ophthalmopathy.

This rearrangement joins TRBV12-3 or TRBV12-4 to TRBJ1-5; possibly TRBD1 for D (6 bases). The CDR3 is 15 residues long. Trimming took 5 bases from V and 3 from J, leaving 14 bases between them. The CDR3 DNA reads TGTGCCAGCAGTCCCCGGGGGGCGTACAATCAGCCCCAGCATTTT. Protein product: CASSPRGAYNQPQHF.

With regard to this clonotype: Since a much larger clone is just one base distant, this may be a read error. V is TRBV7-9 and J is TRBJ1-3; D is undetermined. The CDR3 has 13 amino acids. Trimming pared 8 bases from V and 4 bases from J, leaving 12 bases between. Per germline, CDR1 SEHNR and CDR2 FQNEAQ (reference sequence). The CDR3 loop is CASECSEGNTIYF. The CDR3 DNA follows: TGTGCCAGCGAATGCAGTGAAGGAAACACCATATATTTT.